What follows describes a single T cell receptor (beta chain). The antigen remains unidentified. The germline V and J ends were trimmed by 1 base and 4 bases, with 20 bases remaining between them. In germline, CDR1 is KGHSH, CDR2 LQKENI. The CDR3 spans 17 residues. Blood draws occurred at baseline, cycle 4 day 1, and cycle 7 day 1. These data originate in a study of OX40 agonist ivuxolimab in advanced cancers. The protocol was immunoSEQ multiplex PCR, while the TCRdb copy is restricted to in-frame clones and leaves out a portion. The top ten clones hold 10% to 15% of a sample with roughly 75,000 clones, about 88% of them seen once. Study-wide points: In general, CD8+ T cells held more expanded clones than CD4+ did, on average.

The rearrangement uses TRBV18 and TRBJ2-7; D is possibly TRBD1 (5 bases). Sample: CD4+ or CD8+ T cells sorted from blood, taken in a trial of the OX40 agonist ivuxolimab. The clonotype comes from an adult with an advanced solid tumor such as melanoma, head and neck, liver or kidney cancer. The CDR3 sequence is CASSPQVQGHSGYEQYF. DNA of the CDR3: TGTGCCAGCTCACCACAGGTCCAGGGTCATTCCGGTTACGAGCAGTACTTC.